These 20 T cell receptor beta chains were sequenced from one sample in a study of shared clonotypes between healthy human individuals. Repertoires were generated with immunoSEQ multiplex PCR, while TCRdb's copy carries only in-frame clones and drops some. The sample lists roughly 1 million clones, 60% to 80% seen once, with roughly 1.5% in the top ten. Sequenced input: memory CD4+ T cells sorted from blood. This sample's subset: CD45RA-negative fraction. The receptors were gathered from a man aged 18-30 years in good health.

The chain is built from TRBV5-4 and TRBJ1-4, with D perhaps TRBD1 (6 bases). V lost 6 bases to trimming and J lost 10 bases, with 13 bases between them. This CDR3 has 12 amino acids. Germline V gene lookup returns CDR1 SGHNT and CDR2 YYREEE (reference sequence). Here the CDR3 reads CASTVQGAKLFF. CDR3 in DNA: TGTGCCAGCACTGTACAGGGCGCAAAACTGTTTTTT.

The chain carries TRBV18 and TRBJ1-3, with a possible D match to TRBD1 (5 bases). From germline, CDR1 is KGHSH and CDR2 LQKENI. Trimming took off 6 bases at V and 0 bases at J, with 21 bases between the two ends. The CDR3 runs 18 residues. The CDR3 DNA reads TGTGCCAGCTCTCGGGGGTTTTCGGAGACCAGCTCTGGAAACACCATATATTTT. Protein product: CASSRGFSETSSGNTIYF.

The V call is TRBV5-4, the J call TRBJ2-2; 9 bases match TRBD1. The germline V gene encodes CDR1 SGHNT and CDR2 YYREEE (reference sequence). The CDR3 has 15 amino acids. V lost 2 bases and J lost 4; bases outside the gene matches: 3. The CDR3 region has the DNA TGTGCCAGCAGCTTACAGGGGGCTGGCACCGGGGAGCTGTTTTTT. As protein: CASSLQGAGTGELFF.

The CDR3 sequence: CASRPGQVNYGYTF. The CDR3, as DNA: TGTGCCAGCAGGCCGGGACAGGTTAACTATGGCTACACCTTC. The V gene is TRBV28, the J gene TRBJ1-2; 8 positions match TRBD1. CDR1 is MDHEN, CDR2 SYDVKM, per germline. The CDR3 loop spans 14 amino acids. Unmatched junction bases numbered 4, after V lost 6 bases and J lost 1 base.

This chain connects TRBV28 to TRBJ2-7; TRBD2 agrees at 9 bases. Trimming removed 8 bases from V and 5 bases from J; junction bases left unmatched: 10. CDR3 size: 14 residues. Germline CDR1 is MDHEN and CDR2 is SYDVKM. The CDR3 protein is CASHGRGGRHEQYF. The CDR3 DNA reads TGTGCCAGCCACGGGCGGGGGGGCCGCCACGAGCAGTACTTC.

The chain employs TRBV10-3 and TRBJ2-7; D might be TRBD2 (5 bases). Trimming left V 6 bases short and J 3 bases short, with 15 bases between. This CDR3 has 14 amino acids. Germline V gene lookup returns CDR1 ENHRY and CDR2 SYGVKD. The CDR3 protein is CAISDRYTSYEQYF. The CDR3 nucleotides read TGTGCCATCAGCGACCGTTACACTAGCTACGAGCAGTACTTC.

This clone was counted only a few times. The V and J genes are TRBV5-6 and TRBJ2-7, with D possibly being TRBD1 (6 bases). V lost 4 bases to trimming and J lost 3 bases, with 14 bases between them. This CDR3 region has 14 residues. CDR1 and CDR2 from the germline V gene are SGHDT and YYEEEE. CDR3 in amino acids: CASSLNRASYEQYF. The CDR3 DNA sequence: TGTGCCAGCAGCCTAAACAGGGCCAGCTACGAGCAGTACTTC.

This chain connects TRBV5-6 to TRBJ2-7, with D perhaps TRBD1 (5 bases). V lost 0 bases, J lost 5 bases, and 9 bases lay in between. The CDR3 runs to 13 residues. CDR1 and CDR2 from the germline V gene are SGHDT and YYEEEE. DNA of the CDR3: TGTGCCAGCAGCTTGGCCTCAGGGCACGAGCAGTACTTC. Its protein is CASSLASGHEQYF.

The J gene is TRBJ2-1, the V gene TRBV5-1; 9 bases map to TRBD2. The germline CDR1 and CDR2 sequences are SGHRS and YFSETQ. Germline trimming cut 2 bases from V and 4 bases from J; bases unmatched to any gene: 10. CDR3 length: 17 amino acids. The CDR3 coding sequence is TGCGCCAGCAGCTTATCCGGGACTAGCTTGAGGTACAATGAGCAGTTCTTC. This sequence encodes CASSLSGTSLRYNEQFF.

The V and J genes are TRBV12-5 and TRBJ2-3, with D perhaps matching TRBD1 or TRBD2 (5 bases each). The CDR3 has 15 amino acids. The V end was cut by 3 bases, the J end by 1 base, with 11 bases between. Germline CDR1 reads LGHNT; CDR2 reads FRNRAP. The CDR3 sequence: CASGFGTVGTDTQYF. CDR3 DNA: TGTGCTAGTGGTTTCGGGACCGTGGGCACAGATACGCAGTATTTT.

The J gene is TRBJ1-4, the V gene TRBV6-1, with 7 bases aligning to TRBD1. Germline values: CDR1 MNHNS, CDR2 SASEGT. This CDR3 contains 13 residues. After removal of 8 bases from V and 5 bases from J, the junction contained 5 bases not matched to a gene. CDR3 loop: CASGYRGNEKLFF. The CDR3 nucleotides are TGTGCCAGCGGATACAGGGGAAATGAAAAACTGTTTTTT.

The V call is TRBV9, the J call TRBJ2-3; D is unclear. Per germline, CDR1 SGDLS and CDR2 YYNGEE. The CDR3 covers 13 residues. V was cut by 4 bases and J by 1 base, with 7 bases left in between. CDR3: CASSSSGTDTQYF. The CDR3 DNA reads TGTGCCAGCAGCTCCTCGGGCACAGATACGCAGTATTTT.

This clone was recorded once. At the DNA level, this CDR3 is encoded by other sequences in the same sample as well. The rearrangement joins TRBV19 to TRBJ1-1; D ambiguous. Trimming took off 3 bases at V and 1 base at J, with 9 bases between the two ends. The CDR3 length is 14 residues. The V gene's germline CDR1 is LNHDA and CDR2 SQIVND (reference sequence). Written as DNA, the CDR3 is TGTGCCAGTAGTATTGCTCAGAAGAACACTGAAGCTTTCTTT. Amino acid sequence: CASSIAQKNTEAFF.

This clone was recorded once. The rearrangement joins TRBV6-1 to TRBJ1-2; D is perhaps TRBD1 (5 bases). Between the trimmed V and J ends, which lost 4 bases and 8 bases, there was a span of 11 bases. Germline CDR1 is MNHNS and CDR2 is SASEGT. The CDR3 contains 12 residues. The CDR3 DNA reads TGTGCCAGCAGTGTGCAGGGTGGGGGCTACACCTTC. Its protein is CASSVQGGGYTF.

V and J are TRBV5-8 and TRBJ2-5; 9 bases agree with TRBD1. CDR1 is SGHTS and CDR2 is YDEGEE in the germline V gene. This CDR3 spans 14 amino acids. Trimming took 4 bases from V and 5 from J; bases not matched to a gene: 6. CDR3 nucleotide sequence: TGTGCCAGCAGCGTGGGGGACAGGGTTGAGACCCAGTACTTC. Its protein is CASSVGDRVETQYF.

A note on this clone: Mismatch with germline at one junction end may stem from a read error. The chain has TRBV7-7 and TRBJ2-3, with D maybe TRBD1 (6 bases). This CDR3 has 13 amino acids. Looked up from germline, CDR1 is SSHAT and CDR2 is FNYEAQ (reference sequence). CDR3 nucleotides: TGTGCTAGCAGCCAGGACCGGGACAACACGCAGTATTTT. This encodes CASSQDRDNTQYF. Variable domain in full (rest from reference TRBV7-7 and TRBJ2-3): GAGVSQSPRYKVTKRGQDVTLRCDPISSHATLYWYQQALGQGPEFLTYFNYEAQPDKSGLPSDRFSAERPEGSISTLTIQRTEQRDSAMYRCASSQDRDNTQYFGPGTRLTVL.

The rearrangement links TRBV4-2 to TRBJ2-4; TRBD2 matches at 12 bases. In germline, CDR1 is LGHNA, CDR2 YNFKEQ. V lost 2 bases and J lost 5; bases outside the gene matches: 1. CDR3 length equals 15 residues. The CDR3 coding sequence is TGTGCCAGCAGCCAATCTAGCGGGAGGGAAAACATTCAGTACTTC. Protein: CASSQSSGRENIQYF.

J is TRBJ2-2 and V is TRBV14; 13 bases fit TRBD2. CDR3 size: 19 residues. V was pared by 3 bases and J by 5 bases, with 12 bases of the junction left unmatched. Germline CDR1 reads SGHDN; CDR2 reads FVKESK. The CDR3 sequence is CASSQQEHGLAGATGELFF. CDR3 DNA sequence: TGTGCCAGCAGCCAGCAAGAACATGGACTAGCGGGAGCTACCGGGGAGCTGTTTTTT. Full variable domain (rest looked up from reference TRBV14 and TRBJ2-2): EAGVTQFPSHSVIEKGQTVTLRCDPISGHDNLYWYRRVMGKEIKFLLHFVKESKQDESGMPNNRFLAERTGGTYSTLKVQPAELEDSGVYFCASSQQEHGLAGATGELFFGEGSRLTVL.

This chain links TRBV7-9 with TRBJ1-1; tentative D call: TRBD1 (5 bases). The germline V gene has CDR1 SEHNR and CDR2 FQNEAQ (reference sequence). The V end lost 4 bases, the J end lost 1 base, and 10 bases lay between the germline ends. This CDR3 spans 14 amino acids. CDR3 in DNA: TGTGCCAGCAGCTACAGGTCCCAGAACACTGAAGCTTTCTTT. It encodes CASSYRSQNTEAFF.

J is TRBJ2-2 and V is TRBV10-1, with 7 bases lining up with TRBD2. From germline, CDR1 is WNHNN and CDR2 SYGVQD (reference sequence). V shed 6 bases, J shed 4 bases, and the junction held 2 bases outside the gene matches. The CDR3 sequence is 13 residues long. The CDR3: CASRRGFTGELFF. CDR3 sequence (DNA): TGCGCCAGCAGGCGGGGGTTCACCGGGGAGCTGTTTTTT.